This TCR beta chain comes out of a study of beta chain features in type 1 diabetes. Study-level findings and limits: Equally in patients and controls, PCR might preferentially amplify shorter templates. Type 1 diabetes patients had TCRB CDR3s that were shorter (moderately but significantly so) in all four CD4+ subsets.

The CDR3 extends over 12 amino acids. Germline loops: CDR1 SGHDN, CDR2 FVKESK. The V end lost 1 base, the J end lost 4 bases, and 2 bases lay between the germline ends. Expressed TCRB transcripts were sequenced because the isolated RNA had all been reverse transcribed beforehand. The protocol was immunoSEQ multiplex PCR, while the TCRdb copy is restricted to in-frame clones and leaves out a portion. The sample lists 400,000 to 550,000 clones, about an eighth seen once, with about 0.045% in the top ten. This clone has a count of ten or more. Its antigen remains unidentified. Specimen: naive CD4+ T cells from blood. This receptor was obtained from a young woman in good health. The gene calls are TRBV14 and TRBJ1-3; D gene uncertain. The CDR3 DNA reads as TGTGCCAGCAGCCAAGCGGGAAACACCATATATTTT. Its translation is CASSQAGNTIYF.